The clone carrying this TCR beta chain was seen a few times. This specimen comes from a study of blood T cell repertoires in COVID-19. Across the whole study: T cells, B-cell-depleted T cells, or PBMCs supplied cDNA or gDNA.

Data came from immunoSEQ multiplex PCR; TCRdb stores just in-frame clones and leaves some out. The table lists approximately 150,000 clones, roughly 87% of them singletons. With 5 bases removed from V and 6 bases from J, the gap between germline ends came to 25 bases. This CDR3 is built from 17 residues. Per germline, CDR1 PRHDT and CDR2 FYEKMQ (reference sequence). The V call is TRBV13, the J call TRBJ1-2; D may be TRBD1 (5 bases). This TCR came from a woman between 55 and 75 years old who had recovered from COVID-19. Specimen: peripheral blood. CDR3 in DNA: TGTGCCAGCAGCCCAAATCGGTCCCCGGGACTCAAGAATGGCTACACCTTC. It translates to CASSPNRSPGLKNGYTF. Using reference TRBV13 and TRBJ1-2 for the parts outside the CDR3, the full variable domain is AAGVIQSPRHLIKEKRETATLKCYPIPRHDTVYWYQQGPGQDPQFLISFYEKMQSDKGSIPDRFSAQQFSDYHSELNMSSLELGDSALYFCASSPNRSPGLKNGYTFGSGTRLTVV.